The clone carrying this T cell receptor (beta chain) has just one count. Its antigen remains unknown. The CDR3 consists of 17 residues. Trimming removed 1 base at V and 0 bases at J, with 15 bases between. CDR1 is LNHDA, CDR2 SQIVND, per germline (reference sequence). The source of the sample is a study of T cell responses to AZD1222 COVID-19 vaccine. Study findings and constraints: Just a handful of people given AZD1222 tested seropositive at baseline.

TCRdb's table, derived via immunoSEQ multiplex PCR, lists solely in-frame clones and lacks some. The sample holds roughly 140,000 clones; 80% to 90% are singletons and the top ten take 1.5% to 2%. The chain recombines TRBV19 with TRBJ1-1; no definite D call. The receptor was isolated from an adult in good health. This sample comprised peripheral blood, obtained on day 0 of AZD1222 vaccination. CDR3 amino acids: CASSIGSGTNLNTEAFF. The CDR3 DNA reads TGTGCCAGTAGTATAGGGTCGGGAACCAATTTGAACACTGAAGCTTTCTTT.